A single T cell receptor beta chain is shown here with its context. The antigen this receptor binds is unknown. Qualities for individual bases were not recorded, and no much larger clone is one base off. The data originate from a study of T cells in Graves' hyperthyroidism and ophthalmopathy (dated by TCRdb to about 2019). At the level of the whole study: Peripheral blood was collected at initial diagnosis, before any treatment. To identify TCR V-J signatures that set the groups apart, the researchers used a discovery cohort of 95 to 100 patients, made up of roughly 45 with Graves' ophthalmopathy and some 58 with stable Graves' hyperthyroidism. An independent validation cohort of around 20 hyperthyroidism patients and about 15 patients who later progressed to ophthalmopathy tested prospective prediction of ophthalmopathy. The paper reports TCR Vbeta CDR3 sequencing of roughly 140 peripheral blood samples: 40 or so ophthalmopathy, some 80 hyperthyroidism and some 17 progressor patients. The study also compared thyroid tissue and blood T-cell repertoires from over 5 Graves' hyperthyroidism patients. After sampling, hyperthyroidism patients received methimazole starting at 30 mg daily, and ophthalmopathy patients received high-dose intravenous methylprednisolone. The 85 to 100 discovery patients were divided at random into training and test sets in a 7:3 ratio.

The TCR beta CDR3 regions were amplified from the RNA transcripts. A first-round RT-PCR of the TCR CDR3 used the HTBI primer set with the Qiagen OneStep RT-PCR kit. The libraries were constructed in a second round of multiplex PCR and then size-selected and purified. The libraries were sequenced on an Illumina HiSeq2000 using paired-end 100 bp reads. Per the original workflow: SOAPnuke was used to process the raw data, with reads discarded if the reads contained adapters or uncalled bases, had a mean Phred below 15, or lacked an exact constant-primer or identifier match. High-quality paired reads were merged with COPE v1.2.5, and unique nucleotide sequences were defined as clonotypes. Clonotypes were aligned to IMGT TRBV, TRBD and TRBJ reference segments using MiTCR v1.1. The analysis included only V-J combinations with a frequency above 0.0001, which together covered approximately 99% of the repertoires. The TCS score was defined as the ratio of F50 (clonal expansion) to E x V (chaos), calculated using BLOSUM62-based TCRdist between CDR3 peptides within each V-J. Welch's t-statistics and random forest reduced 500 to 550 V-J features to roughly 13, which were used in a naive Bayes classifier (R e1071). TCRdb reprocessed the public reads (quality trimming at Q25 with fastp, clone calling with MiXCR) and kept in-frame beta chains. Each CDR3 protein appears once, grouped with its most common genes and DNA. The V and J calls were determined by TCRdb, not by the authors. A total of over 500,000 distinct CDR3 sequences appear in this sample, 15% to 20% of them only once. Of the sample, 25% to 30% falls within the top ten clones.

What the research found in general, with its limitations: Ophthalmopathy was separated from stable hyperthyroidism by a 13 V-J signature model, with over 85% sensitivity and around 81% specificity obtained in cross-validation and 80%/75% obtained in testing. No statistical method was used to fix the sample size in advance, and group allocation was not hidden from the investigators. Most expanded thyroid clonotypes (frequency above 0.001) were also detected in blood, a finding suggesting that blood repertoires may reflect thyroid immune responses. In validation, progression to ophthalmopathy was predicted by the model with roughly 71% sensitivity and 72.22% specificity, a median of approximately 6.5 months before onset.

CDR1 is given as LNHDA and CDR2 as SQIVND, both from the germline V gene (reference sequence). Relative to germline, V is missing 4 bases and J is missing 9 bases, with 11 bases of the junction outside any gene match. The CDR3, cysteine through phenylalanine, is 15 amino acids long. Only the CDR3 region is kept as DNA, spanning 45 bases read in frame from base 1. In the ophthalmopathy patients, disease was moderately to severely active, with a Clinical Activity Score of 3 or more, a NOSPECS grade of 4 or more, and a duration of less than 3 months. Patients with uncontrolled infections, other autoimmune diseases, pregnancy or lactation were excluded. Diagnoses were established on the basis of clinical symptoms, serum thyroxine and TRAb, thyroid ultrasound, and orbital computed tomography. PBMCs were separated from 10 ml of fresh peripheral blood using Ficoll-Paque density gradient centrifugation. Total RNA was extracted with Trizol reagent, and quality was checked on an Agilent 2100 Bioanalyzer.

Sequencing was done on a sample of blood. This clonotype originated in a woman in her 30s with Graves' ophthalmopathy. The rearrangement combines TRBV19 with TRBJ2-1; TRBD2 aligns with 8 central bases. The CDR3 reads CASSTLSGSGSEQFF. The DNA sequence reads TGTGCCAGTAGTACACTTTCGGGGAGCGGGAGTGAGCAGTTCTTC.